This passage covers 12 T cell receptor beta chains from one sample sequenced in a study of shared clonotypes between healthy human individuals. Only in-frame clones appear in the TCRdb table, and some are missing; sequencing was by immunoSEQ multiplex PCR. The sample contains 2 million to 2.5 million clones, roughly 92% of which appear only once. Specimen: naive CD4+ T cells from PBMCs. Subset specified: CD45RA+ positively selected. The receptors were sampled from a man aged 18 to 30 in good health. Some clones in this sample may be carry-over from other donors' samples.

The V call is TRBV6-1, the J call TRBJ2-7, with a possible D match to TRBD1 (5 bases). V gave up 8 bases and J gave up 0 bases, with 14 bases separating them. Germline V CDR1 and CDR2: MNHNS, SASEGT. There are 14 residues in the CDR3. CDR3 residues: CASSGALVSYEQYF. The CDR3 DNA follows: TGTGCCAGCTCTGGGGCCCTCGTCTCCTACGAGCAGTACTTC.

This chain connects TRBV15 to TRBJ1-1, with 7 bases lining up with TRBD1. This CDR3 spans 15 amino acids. V lost 0 bases and J lost 1; bases outside the gene matches: 2. Germline values: CDR1 LNHNV, CDR2 YYDKDF (reference sequence). The CDR3 DNA sequence: TGTGCCACCAGCAGAGATCGGGACAGGAACACTGAAGCTTTCTTT. Amino acids: CATSRDRDRNTEAFF.

This chain connects TRBV2 to TRBJ1-4; 9 bases are a match to TRBD1. CDR3 length: 15 residues. J gave up 0 bases and V 8 bases, and 4 bases lay outside the gene matches. CDR1 and CDR2 from the germline V gene are SNHLY and FYNNEI. This chain's CDR3 is CASAGQGTTNEKLFF. The CDR3 region has the DNA TGTGCCAGCGCAGGACAGGGGACAACTAATGAAAAACTGTTTTTT.

The chain carries TRBV28 and TRBJ2-5; 10 bases map to TRBD1. The CDR3 spans 14 residues. The ends lost 6 bases at V and 4 bases at J; junction bases unmatched: 5. Germline CDR1 is MDHEN and CDR2 is SYDVKM. The CDR3 bases are TGTGCCAGCAGAAGGACAGGGGGAGGAGAGACCCAGTACTTC. Translated: CASRRTGGGETQYF.

This sequence joins TRBV28 and TRBJ2-3, with 9 bases aligning to TRBD1. The CDR3 has 16 amino acids. The germline V gene has CDR1 MDHEN and CDR2 SYDVKM. The junction had 9 bases not matched to a gene; V was cut back by 5 bases and J by 3 bases. The chain's CDR3 is CASSPGQGKGTDTQYF. CDR3 nucleotide sequence: TGTGCCAGCAGTCCGGGACAGGGTAAGGGTACAGATACGCAGTATTTT.

This chain uses TRBV27 with TRBJ2-1; TRBD1 matches at 7 bases. The CDR3 is 14 residues long. Trimming cost V 10 bases and J 1 base; bases outside gene matches: 7. CDR1 is MNHEY and CDR2 is SMNVEV in the germline V gene (reference sequence). The DNA of the CDR3 is TGTGCCACCCGGACAGGCTTATCCTACAATGAGCAGTTCTTC. It specifies CATRTGLSYNEQFF.

The V gene is TRBV28, the J gene TRBJ2-3, with 7 nucleotides matching TRBD1. V trimming: 6 bases; J trimming: 13 bases; junction bases outside the gene matches: 10. CDR1 is MDHEN, CDR2 SYDVKM, per germline. The CDR3 has 12 residues. CDR3 nucleotide sequence: TGTGCCAGCAGAAAGCCGGGACAGCCGGAGTATTTT. It codes for CASRKPGQPEYF.

This chain joins TRBV27 and TRBJ2-3; 7 positions match TRBD2. CDR1 MNHEY and CDR2 SMNVEV come from the germline V gene (reference sequence). Germline trimming cut 4 bases from V and 1 base from J; bases unmatched to any gene: 20. This CDR3 contains 20 residues. This CDR3 reads CASSSLMSLAERAGTDTQYF. The CDR3 DNA reads TGTGCCAGCAGTTCGCTTATGTCTCTAGCGGAGAGGGCTGGCACAGATACGCAGTATTTT.

The chain joins TRBV5-1 to TRBJ2-2, with TRBD2 matching over 8 bases. The ends lost 0 bases at V and 6 bases at J; junction bases unmatched: 7. CDR3 size: 16 residues. The germline V gene has CDR1 SGHRS and CDR2 YFSETQ. The CDR3 sequence is CASSLAAGGSAGELFF. CDR3 DNA sequence: TGCGCCAGCAGCTTGGCTGCGGGAGGCTCGGCCGGGGAGCTGTTTTTT.

This clone appeared once. V usage is TRBV7-3 and J usage is TRBJ2-1; TRBD1 matches at 8 bases. In germline, CDR1 is SGHTA, CDR2 FQGTGA. V was pared by 5 bases and J by 7 bases, with 10 bases of the junction left unmatched. The CDR3 has 15 amino acids. CDR3 sequence: CASSLTRDRLNEQFF. CDR3 bases: TGTGCCAGCAGCCTTACCCGGGACAGGTTAAATGAGCAGTTCTTC.

This clone was seen just once. The same CDR3 also results from other DNA sequences found in this sample. The chain has TRBV5-1 and TRBJ2-5; D unclear. The germline CDR1 and CDR2 sequences are SGHRS and YFSETQ. The CDR3 extends over 15 amino acids. Trimming took off 0 bases at V and 5 bases at J, with 14 bases between the two ends. DNA for the CDR3: TGCGCCAGCAGCTTGGAGGCGGCATCCTGGGAGACCCAGTACTTC. This encodes CASSLEAASWETQYF. Filled out from reference TRBV5-1 and TRBJ2-5, the complete variable domain reads KAGVTQTPRYLIKTRGQQVTLSCSPISGHRSVSWYQQTPGQGLQFLFEYFSETQRNKGNFPGRFSGRQFSNSRSEMNVSTLELGDSALYLCASSLEAASWETQYFGPGTRLLVL.

The V gene is TRBV18, the J gene TRBJ2-7; D is ambiguous. The V end lost 3 bases, the J end lost 3 bases, and 15 bases lay between the germline ends. The CDR3 has 15 residues. Germline V gene data show CDR1 as KGHSH and CDR2 as LQKENI. The DNA of the CDR3 is TGTGCCAGCTCACCGGGGAACGGGTTTTTCTACGAGCAGTACTTC. This sequence encodes CASSPGNGFFYEQYF. The variable domain in full, with the rest retrieved from reference TRBV18 and TRBJ2-7, is NAGVMQNPRHLVRRRGQEARLRCSPMKGHSHVYWYRQLPEEGLKFMVYLQKENIIDESGMPKERFSAEFPKEGPSILRIQQVVRGDSAAYFCASSPGNGFFYEQYFGPGTRLTVT.